This passage covers 28 T cell receptor beta chains from one sample sequenced in a study of blood T cells in healthy people across ages. Using a J-beta primer mix together with a sample-barcoded 5' primer, a second PCR was run for about 6 to 12 cycles. TCRdb processed the 5' RACE reads anew with MiXCR; each CDR3 protein has one entry. The sample has 800,000 or so distinct CDR3 sequences; about half are singletons. The sample taken for sequencing was blood. The source of these receptors is an elderly man in good health.

The chain couples TRBV6-1 to TRBJ1-2; 7 bases are a match to TRBD1. Unmatched junction bases numbered 5, after V lost 4 bases and J lost 6 bases. Germline CDR1 and CDR2: MNHNS and SASEGT. The CDR3 length is 13 residues. As DNA, the CDR3 is TGTGCCAGCAGTGGACAGGGAAGTAATGGCTACACCTTC. Protein product: CASSGQGSNGYTF.

Remarks on this clonotype: A much larger clone is a single base away; this may be a read error. The CDR3 loop is CSVGTGYCEQYF. CDR3 DNA: TGCAGCGTCGGGACAGGGTACTGCGAGCAGTACTTC. V and J are TRBV29-1 and TRBJ2-4; 9 positions match TRBD1. The J call may not be correct, given that the DNA end is closer to TRBJ2-7. Germline loops: CDR1 SQVTM, CDR2 ANQGSEA. This CDR3 spans 12 amino acids.

V usage is TRBV3-1 and J usage is TRBJ1-2, with D unclear. Germline loops: CDR1 LGHDT, CDR2 YNNKEL (reference sequence). V was cut by 2 bases and J by 4 bases, with 8 bases left in between. CDR3 length: 13 amino acids. CDR3 region: CASSQLGGYGYTF. In DNA form, the CDR3 reads TGTGCCAGCAGCCAACTAGGAGGCTATGGCTACACCTTC.

J is TRBJ1-2 and V is TRBV29-1, with unresolved D. CDR3 length: 16 residues. Trimming removed 5 bases at V and 3 bases at J, with 22 bases between. CDR1 and CDR2 from the germline V gene are SQVTM and ANQGSEA. This CDR3 is CSVINPHSSGYYGYTF. Here the CDR3 DNA reads TGCAGCGTTATAAACCCACATTCTTCCGGTTACTATGGCTACACCTTC.

This clonotype was seen more than once but under ten times. The J gene is TRBJ2-3, the V gene TRBV20-1; TRBD2 matches 8 bases. From germline, CDR1 is DFQATT and CDR2 SNEGSKA (reference sequence). The V and J ends lost 0 bases and 4 bases, in that order; junction bases with no gene match: 9. The CDR3 consists of 16 residues. The DNA of the CDR3 is TGCAGTGCTAGAGATCTGGAGCGGGAGTTCGCAGATACGCAGTATTTT. Encoded protein: CSARDLEREFADTQYF.

This clonotype has only a few counts. This rearrangement joins TRBV20-1 to TRBJ2-7, with 9 bases identical to TRBD1. CDR3 length equals 11 residues. Germline-derived CDR1 and CDR2 are DFQATT and SNEGSKA (reference sequence). After removal of 6 bases from V and 6 bases from J, the junction contained 3 bases not matched to a gene. CDR3 sequence (DNA): TGCAGTGCCCGACAGGGGGTCGAGCAGTACTTC. Translation: CSARQGVEQYF.

In this sample, this clonotype turned up many times. The V call is TRBV9, the J call TRBJ2-3, with unresolved D. Germline lookup yields CDR1 SGDLS and CDR2 YYNGEE. The CDR3 totals 15 residues. Trimming took off 5 bases at V and 0 bases at J, with 13 bases between the two ends. Here the CDR3 reads CASSRSGSSTDTQYF. The CDR3 DNA is TGTGCCAGCAGTCGCAGTGGGTCTAGCACAGATACGCAGTATTTT. Drawing the rest from reference TRBV9 and TRBJ2-3, the complete variable domain is DSGVTQTPKHLITATGQRVTLRCSPRSGDLSVYWYQQSLDQGLQFLIQYYNGEERAKGNILERFSAQQFPDLHSELNLSSLELGDSALYFCASSRSGSSTDTQYFGPGTRLTVL.

This clonotype has more than one count but fewer than ten. The V and J genes are TRBV20-1 and TRBJ1-6; D possibly corresponds to TRBD1 (6 bases). Germline loops: CDR1 DFQATT, CDR2 SNEGSKA (reference sequence). This CDR3 spans 15 amino acids. V gave up 3 bases and J gave up 4 bases, with 13 bases separating them. CDR3 residues: CSASAGTQYNSPLHF. As DNA, the CDR3 is TGCAGTGCTAGCGCCGGGACACAGTATAATTCACCCCTCCACTTT.

This clonotype came up a few times. V is TRBV7-9 and J is TRBJ2-7, with a possible D match to TRBD1 (5 bases). The CDR3 runs to 14 residues. The germline V and J ends were trimmed by 5 bases and 4 bases, with 15 bases remaining between them. The germline V gene encodes CDR1 SEHNR and CDR2 FQNEAQ (reference sequence). The CDR3 is CASSPTDTNYEQYF. The CDR3 DNA is TGTGCCAGCAGCCCGACGGACACAAATTACGAGCAGTACTTC. Filled out from reference TRBV7-9 and TRBJ2-7, the complete variable domain reads DTGVSQNPRHKITKRGQNVTFRCDPISEHNRLYWYRQTLGQGPEFLTYFQNEAQLEKSRLLSDRFSAERPKGSFSTLEIQRTEQGDSAMYLCASSPTDTNYEQYFGPGTRLTVT.

The table lists this clonotype with a count of one. The chain links TRBV5-1 to TRBJ2-5, with 11 nucleotides matching TRBD1. The end of the DNA fits TRBJ2-7 better, so the J call may be wrong. This CDR3 has 15 amino acids. The germline V gene encodes CDR1 SGHRS and CDR2 YFSETQ. The CDR3 loop reads CASSVAGTGGYEQYF. The CDR3 region has the DNA TGCGCCAGCAGCGTCGCCGGGACAGGGGGCTACGAGCAGTACTTC.

This chain joins TRBV28 and TRBJ2-1, with 15 bases fitting TRBD2. J gave up 2 bases and V 3 bases, and 8 bases lay outside the gene matches. The CDR3 extends over 19 amino acids. CDR1 and CDR2 from the germline V gene are MDHEN and SYDVKM. The chain's CDR3 is CASSFWTSGRASPYNEQFF. In DNA, the CDR3 is TGTGCCAGCAGTTTTTGGACTAGCGGGAGGGCCAGCCCCTACAATGAGCAGTTCTTC.

The J gene is TRBJ2-5, the V gene TRBV4-1; D may be TRBD1 (5 bases). The end of the DNA aligns better with TRBJ2-7, so the J call may be wrong. Germline V gene data show CDR1 as MGHRA and CDR2 as YSYEKL. The CDR3 is 15 residues long. This CDR3 reads CASSHARSGNYEQYF. The DNA of the CDR3 is TGCGCCAGCAGCCATGCACGGTCAGGGAATTACGAGCAGTACTTC.

The chain combines TRBV9 with TRBJ2-3; possibly TRBD1 or TRBD2 for D (5 bases each). The V and J ends lost 4 bases and 2 bases respectively, with 11 bases between them. The CDR3 spans 14 residues. Germline V gives CDR1 SGDLS, CDR2 YYNGEE. The DNA of the CDR3 is TGTGCCAGCAGCCGGGACGGCCACACAGATACGCAGTATTTT. As protein: CASSRDGHTDTQYF.

The chain has TRBV15 and TRBJ2-5; no clear D. CDR3 length: 12 amino acids. The V and J ends lost 4 bases and 7 bases respectively, with 10 bases between them. Germline V CDR1 and CDR2: LNHNV, YYDKDF (reference sequence). CDR3 sequence (DNA): TGTGCCACCAGCATGCCCGTCGGGACCCAGTACTTC. It encodes CATSMPVGTQYF. Together with reference TRBV15 and TRBJ2-5, the CDR3 gives the full variable domain: DAMVIQNPRYQVTQFGKPVTLSCSQTLNHNVMYWYQQKSSQAPKLLFHYYDKDFNNEADTPDNFQSRRPNTSFCFLDIRSPGLGDTAMYLCATSMPVGTQYFGPGTRLLVL.

The chain recombines TRBV2 with TRBJ1-5, with D unresolved. Germline V lookup: CDR1 SNHLY, CDR2 FYNNEI. V lost 0 bases and J lost 2, with 8 bases in between. The CDR3 is 15 residues long. CDR3 DNA sequence: TGTGCCAGCAGTGAAGCTGGTGGGGGCAATCAGCCCCAGCATTTT. It is translated as CASSEAGGGNQPQHF.

This rearrangement joins TRBV7-6 to TRBJ2-7, with TRBD2 matching 7 bases. With 0 bases clipped from V and 0 bases from J, the junction kept 5 bases outside the gene matches. The V gene's germline CDR1 is SGHVS and CDR2 FNYEAQ. The CDR3 extends over 16 amino acids. CDR3 in DNA: TGTGCCAGCAGCTTAGCGGCAGGGACTATCTCCTACGAGCAGTACTTC. Encoded protein: CASSLAAGTISYEQYF.

The chain has TRBV15 and TRBJ2-5, with D unresolved. V was pared by 0 bases and J by 11 bases, with 16 bases between. The CDR3 is made up of 14 amino acids. The germline V gene has CDR1 LNHNV and CDR2 YYDKDF (reference sequence). The CDR3 loop reads CATSRDTSYNEQYF. CDR3 in DNA: TGTGCCACCAGCAGAGATACTTCTTACAATGAGCAGTACTTC.

The chain couples TRBV7-3 to TRBJ2-1; 9 nucleotides align to TRBD2. The CDR3 spans 15 residues. With 6 bases clipped from V and 4 bases from J, the junction kept 7 bases outside the gene matches. The germline V gene encodes CDR1 SGHTA and CDR2 FQGTGA. The CDR3 protein is CASSPGTSLYNEQFF. The CDR3 DNA reads as TGTGCCAGCAGTCCCGGGACTAGCCTTTACAATGAGCAGTTCTTC. The full variable domain, rest sourced from reference TRBV7-3 and TRBJ2-1, is GAGVSQTPSNKVTEKGKYVELRCDPISGHTALYWYRQSLGQGPEFLIYFQGTGAADDSGLPNDRFFAVRPEGSVSTLKIQRTERGDSAVYLCASSPGTSLYNEQFFGPGTRLTVL.

J is TRBJ2-1 and V is TRBV7-2; D is perhaps TRBD2 (6 bases). The CDR3 runs to 15 residues. V was shortened by 5 bases and J by 6 bases, with 17 bases between the two germline ends. Germline V gene data show CDR1 as SGHTA and CDR2 as FQGNSA. This CDR3 is CASSPGTGDPNEQFF. CDR3 sequence (DNA): TGTGCCAGCAGCCCCGGGACGGGGGACCCCAATGAGCAGTTCTTC.

The chain recombines TRBV6-6 with TRBJ2-3; 8 bases align to TRBD2. Germline V lookup: CDR1 MNHNY, CDR2 SVGAGI (reference sequence). This CDR3 is built from 17 residues. Trimming removed 6 bases from V and 1 base from J; junction bases left unmatched: 12. The CDR3 DNA reads as TGTGCCAGCAGCCCCGCTCGGGGGGGCGGAGGCACAGATACGCAGTATTTT. Translated: CASSPARGGGGTDTQYF.

The chain combines TRBV5-1 with TRBJ2-1; 10 bases are a match to TRBD2. The V gene's germline CDR1 is SGHRS and CDR2 YFSETQ. J was trimmed by 3 bases and V by 0 bases; bases with no gene match: 6. The CDR3 is made up of 17 amino acids. The CDR3 DNA reads as TGCGCCAGCAGCTTGGCCGGGGGACTAGCGCTCTACAATGAGCAGTTCTTC. Encoded protein: CASSLAGGLALYNEQFF.

This clonotype was recorded a few times. The chain joins TRBV28 to TRBJ2-5, with 8 bases identical to TRBD1. The J call may be faulty, since TRBJ2-7 better matches the DNA end. Germline CDR1 MDHEN, CDR2 SYDVKM. The CDR3 runs to 15 residues. CDR3 residues: CASSGLGTGIYEQYF. CDR3 sequence (DNA): TGTGCCAGCAGTGGGTTAGGGACAGGCATCTACGAGCAGTACTTC.

This chain uses TRBV6-6 with TRBJ2-1; D is perhaps TRBD1 or TRBD2 (5 bases each). Germline CDR1 is MNHNY and CDR2 is SVGAGI (reference sequence). The length of the CDR3 is 14 residues. V lost 5 bases and J lost 8, with 16 bases in between. The CDR3 is CASSGTGYVDEQFF. The CDR3 nucleotides read TGTGCCAGCAGTGGGACGGGATATGTCGATGAGCAGTTCTTC.

This clonotype was seen a single time. J is TRBJ2-7 and V is TRBV7-3; no clear D gene. TRBJ2-5 matches the DNA end more closely, so the J call is doubtful. The CDR3 has 14 residues. Germline V gives CDR1 SGHTA, CDR2 FQGTGA. In DNA form, the CDR3 reads TGTGCCAGCAGCTTATCTGGCAGCGAAGGGACCCAGTACTTC. Amino acid sequence: CASSLSGSEGTQYF.

J is TRBJ2-5 and V is TRBV25-1, with a possible D match to TRBD2 (7 bases). The CDR3 has 14 amino acids. V gave up 2 bases and J gave up 11 bases, with 18 bases separating them. Per germline, CDR1 MGHDK and CDR2 SYGVNS. CDR3 sequence reads: CASSEGYGGALQYF. The CDR3 DNA is TGTGCCAGCAGTGAAGGTTATGGGGGGGCCCTTCAGTACTTC. The full variable domain, its missing parts supplied by reference TRBV25-1 and TRBJ2-5, is EADIYQTPRYLVIGTGKKITLECSQTMGHDKMYWYQQDPGMELHLIHYSYGVNSTEKGDLSSESTVSRIRTEHFPLTLESARPSHTSQYLCASSEGYGGALQYFGPGTRLLVL.

This clonotype was observed a few times. The chain employs TRBV7-9 and TRBJ2-7; perhaps TRBD1 as D (6 bases). Germline V gene data show CDR1 as SEHNR and CDR2 as FQNEAQ (reference sequence). CDR3 size: 14 residues. The V end lost 4 bases, the J end lost 7 bases, and 17 bases lay between the germline ends. CDR3 coding DNA: TGTGCCAGCAGCTCAACGGACAGCCGGGGAGAGCAGTACTTC. It codes for CASSSTDSRGEQYF.

The chain recombines TRBV4-3 with TRBJ2-3, with TRBD2 as a possible D gene (7 bases). CDR1 is LGHNA, CDR2 YSLEER, per germline. Trimming removed 1 base at V and 5 bases at J, with 16 bases between. This CDR3 is built from 16 residues. The CDR3 DNA reads as TGCGCCAGCAGCCAAGTGAGAGGGGGGGCGGTAGATACGCAGTATTTT. Translation gives CASSQVRGGAVDTQYF.

The chain recombines TRBV5-1 with TRBJ2-5; 9 bases match TRBD2. The CDR3 is 14 amino acids. Losses at the gene ends were 5 bases for V and 4 bases for J; bases not matched to a gene: 6. Germline CDR1 and CDR2: SGHRS and YFSETQ. The CDR3 nucleotides are TGCGCCAGCAGGAATCTAGCGGGATCAGAGACCCAGTACTTC. It is translated as CASRNLAGSETQYF.